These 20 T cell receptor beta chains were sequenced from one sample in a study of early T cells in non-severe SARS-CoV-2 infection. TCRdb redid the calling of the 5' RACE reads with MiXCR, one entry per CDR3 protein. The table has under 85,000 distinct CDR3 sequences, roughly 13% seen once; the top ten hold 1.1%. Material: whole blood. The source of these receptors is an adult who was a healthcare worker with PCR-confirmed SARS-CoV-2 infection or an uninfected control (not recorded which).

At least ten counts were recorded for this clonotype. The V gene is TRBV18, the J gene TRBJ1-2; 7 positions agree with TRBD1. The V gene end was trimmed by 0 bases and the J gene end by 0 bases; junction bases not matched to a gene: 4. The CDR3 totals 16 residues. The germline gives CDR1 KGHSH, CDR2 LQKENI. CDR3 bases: TGTGCCAGCTCACCACCCGAGACAGGGTCTAACTATGGCTACACCTTC. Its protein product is CASSPPETGSNYGYTF.

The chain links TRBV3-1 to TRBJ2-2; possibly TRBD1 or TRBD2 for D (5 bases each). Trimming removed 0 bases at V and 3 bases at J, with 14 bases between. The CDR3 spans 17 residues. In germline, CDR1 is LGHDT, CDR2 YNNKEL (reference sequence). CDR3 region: CASSQDRGTADTGELFF. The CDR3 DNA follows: TGTGCCAGCAGCCAAGATCGAGGGACCGCGGACACCGGGGAGCTGTTTTTT.

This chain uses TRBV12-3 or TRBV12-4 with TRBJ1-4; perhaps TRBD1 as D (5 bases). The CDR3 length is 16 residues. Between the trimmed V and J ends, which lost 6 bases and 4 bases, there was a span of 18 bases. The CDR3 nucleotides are TGTGCCAGCAGCTTGGGACGGGCGGGGAATAATGAAAAACTGTTTTTT. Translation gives CASSLGRAGNNEKLFF.

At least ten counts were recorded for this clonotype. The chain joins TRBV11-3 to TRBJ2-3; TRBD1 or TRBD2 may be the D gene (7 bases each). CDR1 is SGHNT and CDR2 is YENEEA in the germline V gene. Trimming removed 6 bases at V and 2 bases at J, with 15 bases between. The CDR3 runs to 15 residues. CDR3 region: CASSQGGSTTDTQYF. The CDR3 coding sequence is TGTGCCAGCAGTCAGGGGGGGTCCACCACAGATACGCAGTATTTT.

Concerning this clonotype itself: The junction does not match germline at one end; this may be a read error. In DNA, the CDR3 is TGTACCAGCAGCTTAGATCACCCAGGGTACAATGAGCAGTTCTTC. Protein sequence: CTSSLDHPGYNEQFF. V and J are TRBV11-3 and TRBJ2-1; D perhaps matches TRBD1 (5 bases). This CDR3 region has 15 residues. Germline V gene data show CDR1 as SGHNT and CDR2 as YENEEA.

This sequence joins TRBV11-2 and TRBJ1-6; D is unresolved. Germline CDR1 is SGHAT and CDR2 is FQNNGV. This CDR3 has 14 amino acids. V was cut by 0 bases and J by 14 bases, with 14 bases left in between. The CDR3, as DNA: TGTGCCAGCAGCTTAGATCATCAACGGTCGGCCCTCCACTTT. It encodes CASSLDHQRSALHF.

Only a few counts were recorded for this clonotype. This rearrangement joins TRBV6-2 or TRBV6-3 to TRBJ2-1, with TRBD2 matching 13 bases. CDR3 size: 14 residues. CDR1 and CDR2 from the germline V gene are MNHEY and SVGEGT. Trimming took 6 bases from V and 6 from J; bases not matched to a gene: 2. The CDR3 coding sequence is TGTGCCAGCAGGGGACTAGCGGGAACCAATGAGCAGTTCTTC. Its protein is CASRGLAGTNEQFF.

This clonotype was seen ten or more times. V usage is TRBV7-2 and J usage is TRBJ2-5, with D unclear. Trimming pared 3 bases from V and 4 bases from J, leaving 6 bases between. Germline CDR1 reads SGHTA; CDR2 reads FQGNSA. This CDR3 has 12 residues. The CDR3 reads CASSFSVETQYF. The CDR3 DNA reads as TGTGCCAGCAGCTTCTCAGTAGAGACCCAGTACTTC.

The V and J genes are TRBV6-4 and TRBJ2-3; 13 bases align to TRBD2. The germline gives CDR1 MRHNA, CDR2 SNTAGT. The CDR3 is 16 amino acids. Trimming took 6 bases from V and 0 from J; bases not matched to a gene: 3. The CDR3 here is CASSRTSGSSTDTQYF. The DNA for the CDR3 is TGTGCCAGCAGCAGGACTAGCGGGAGTAGCACAGATACGCAGTATTTT.

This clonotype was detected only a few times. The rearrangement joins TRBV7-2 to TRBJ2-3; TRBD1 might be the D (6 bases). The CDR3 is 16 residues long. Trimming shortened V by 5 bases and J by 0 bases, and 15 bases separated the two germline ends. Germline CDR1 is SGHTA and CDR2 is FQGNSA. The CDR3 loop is CASSKAGTLSTDTQYF. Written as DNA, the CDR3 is TGTGCCAGCAGCAAAGCAGGGACACTTAGCACAGATACGCAGTATTTT.

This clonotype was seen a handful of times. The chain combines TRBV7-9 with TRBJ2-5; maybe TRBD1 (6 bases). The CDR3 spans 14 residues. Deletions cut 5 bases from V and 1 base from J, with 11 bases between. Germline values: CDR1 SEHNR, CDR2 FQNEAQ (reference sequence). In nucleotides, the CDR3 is TGTGCCAGCAGCGTATGGACAGTCCAAGAGACCCAGTACTTC. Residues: CASSVWTVQETQYF. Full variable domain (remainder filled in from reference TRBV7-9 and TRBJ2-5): DTGVSQNPRHKITKRGQNVTFRCDPISEHNRLYWYRQTLGQGPEFLTYFQNEAQLEKSRLLSDRFSAERPKGSFSTLEIQRTEQGDSAMYLCASSVWTVQETQYFGPGTRLLVL.

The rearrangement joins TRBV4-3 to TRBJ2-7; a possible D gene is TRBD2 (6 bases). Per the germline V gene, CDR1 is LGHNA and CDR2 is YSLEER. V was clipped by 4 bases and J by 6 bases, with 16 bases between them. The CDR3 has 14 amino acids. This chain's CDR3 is CASSPGLLDSEQYF. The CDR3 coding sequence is TGCGCCAGCAGCCCGGGACTTTTGGACTCCGAGCAGTACTTC.

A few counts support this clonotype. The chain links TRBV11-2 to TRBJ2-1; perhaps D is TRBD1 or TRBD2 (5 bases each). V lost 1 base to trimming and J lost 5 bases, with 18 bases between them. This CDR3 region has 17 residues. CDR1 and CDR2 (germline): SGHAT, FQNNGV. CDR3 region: CASSLVSGSRENNEQFF. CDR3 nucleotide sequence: TGTGCCAGCAGCTTAGTTTCCGGATCCAGGGAGAACAATGAGCAGTTCTTC. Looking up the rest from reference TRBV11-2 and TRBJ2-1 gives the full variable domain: EAGVAQSPRYKIIEKRQSVAFWCNPISGHATLYWYQQILGQGPKLLIQFQNNGVVDDSQLPKDRFSAERLKGVDSTLKIQPAKLEDSAVYLCASSLVSGSRENNEQFFGPGTRLTVL.

CDR3 sequence reads: CASSLAGGLYEQYF. The CDR3 DNA follows: TGTGCCAGCAGCTTAGCCGGTGGGCTGTACGAGCAGTACTTC. The rearrangement uses TRBV7-8 and TRBJ2-7; D remains unclear. Trimming shortened V by 0 bases and J by 4 bases, and 10 bases separated the two germline ends. Germline values: CDR1 SGHVS, CDR2 FQNEAQ. CDR3 size: 14 residues.

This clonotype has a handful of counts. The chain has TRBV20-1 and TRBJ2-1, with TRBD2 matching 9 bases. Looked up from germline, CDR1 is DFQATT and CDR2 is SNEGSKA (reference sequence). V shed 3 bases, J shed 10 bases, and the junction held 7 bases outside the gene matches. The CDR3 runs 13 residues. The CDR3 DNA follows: TGCAGTGCTAGGGGGACTAGCCCATTCGAGCAGTTCTTC. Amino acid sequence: CSARGTSPFEQFF.

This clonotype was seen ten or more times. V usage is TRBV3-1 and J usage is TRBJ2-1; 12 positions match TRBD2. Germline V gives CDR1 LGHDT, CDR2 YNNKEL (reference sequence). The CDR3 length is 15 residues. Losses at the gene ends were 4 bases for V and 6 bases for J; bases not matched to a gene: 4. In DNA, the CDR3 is TGTGCCAGCAGCCCCCTAGCGGGAGGGATCAATGAGCAGTTCTTC. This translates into CASSPLAGGINEQFF.

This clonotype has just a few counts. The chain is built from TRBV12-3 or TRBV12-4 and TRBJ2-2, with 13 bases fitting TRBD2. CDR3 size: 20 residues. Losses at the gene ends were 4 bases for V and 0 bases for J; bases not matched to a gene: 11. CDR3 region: CASSWLGLAGSSANTGELFF. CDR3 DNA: TGTGCCAGCAGTTGGTTGGGACTAGCGGGATCTTCTGCGAACACCGGGGAGCTGTTTTTT.

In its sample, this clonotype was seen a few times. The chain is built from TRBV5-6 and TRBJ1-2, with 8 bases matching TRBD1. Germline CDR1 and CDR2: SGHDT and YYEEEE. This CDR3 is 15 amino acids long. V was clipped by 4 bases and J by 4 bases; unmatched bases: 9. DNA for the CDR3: TGTGCCAGCAGCGGGGGACAGGTATATGGCTATGGCTACACCTTC. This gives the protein CASSGGQVYGYGYTF.

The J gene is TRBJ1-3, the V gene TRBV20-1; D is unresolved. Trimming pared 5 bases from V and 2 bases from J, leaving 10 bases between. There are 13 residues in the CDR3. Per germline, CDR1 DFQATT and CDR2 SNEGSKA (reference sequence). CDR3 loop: CSASNDAGNTIYF. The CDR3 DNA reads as TGCAGTGCTTCCAATGATGCTGGAAACACCATATATTTT.

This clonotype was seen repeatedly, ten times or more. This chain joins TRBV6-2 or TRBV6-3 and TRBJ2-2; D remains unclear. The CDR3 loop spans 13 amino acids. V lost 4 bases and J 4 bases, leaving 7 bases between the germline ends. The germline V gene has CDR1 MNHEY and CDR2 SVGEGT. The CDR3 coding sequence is TGTGCCAGCAGTTCTTTGAGCACCGGGGAGCTGTTTTTT. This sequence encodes CASSSLSTGELFF.